A single TCR beta chain is shown here with its context. This CDR3 has 15 residues. Germline CDR1 and CDR2: SGHTA and FQGNSA. J lost 6 bases, V lost 3 bases, and 7 bases had no gene match. This sample stems from a study of blood T cell repertoires in COVID-19. The overall study: Acute and convalescent COVID-19 samples came from the United States, Italy and Spain. In each case, the material was cDNA or gDNA derived from T cells, B-cell-depleted T cells, or PBMCs.

Original data processing: Amplifying reference gene primers gave estimates of nucleated cell counts. The table came from immunoSEQ multiplex PCR; TCRdb's copy has only in-frame clones and leaves some out. The V and J calls and clone size are taken from that table; D and trimming were inferred from the DNA. The profile shows 180,000 or so clones, approximately 90% of them singletons. The receptor comes from a woman older than 75 in a cohort sampled during active or convalescent COVID-19. The rearrangement links TRBV7-2 to TRBJ2-5; 10 nucleotides match TRBD2. The specimen sequenced was peripheral blood. DNA for the CDR3: TGTGCCAGCAGCTTGAGCGGGGGGGCCGGGAAGACCCAGTACTTC. Translating it yields CASSLSGGAGKTQYF.